The source of this T cell receptor beta chain is a study of T cell changes during pregnancy in multiple sclerosis. Method: immunoSEQ multiplex PCR; TCRdb's copy keeps in-frame clones and lacks some. This table holds 93,000 or so clones, more than 85% found once. Germline assignment: CDR1 SGHKS and CDR2 YYEKEE (reference sequence). The ends lost 6 bases at V and 3 bases at J; junction bases unmatched: 8. The CDR3 is made up of 14 amino acids. The genes are TRBV5-5 and TRBJ1-1, with TRBD1 matching over 7 bases. Sequencing was performed on peripheral blood, taken before pregnancy. The TCR was taken from a female donor with multiple sclerosis, enrolled in a pregnancy study. CDR3 DNA: TGTGCCAGCACCATGAACAGGGGATACACTGAAGCTTTCTTT. Encoded protein: CASTMNRGYTEAFF.